A selection of T cell receptor beta chains follows, all from one sample in a study of CD8 T cells in Susac syndrome. MiXCR, run by TCRdb on the immunoSEQ multiplex PCR reads, gives a single entry per CDR3 protein. This sample yields about 90,000 distinct CDR3 sequences, of which about 93% are seen a single time; 0.32% belongs to the top ten. Specimen: CD8+ T cells from PBMCs. The receptors were sampled from a human donor in good health. Both conserved end residues are part of each CDR3. The D gene is left open where the match is weak. Size values are once, few and many counts, or a class for expanded clones, and some rows have none.

size	D	J	V	CDR3	DNA
.	.	TRBJ2-3	TRBV6-5	CASSQSGLVGDTQYF	TGTGCCAGCAGTCAATCCGGACTGGTGGGGGATACGCAGTATTTT
.	.	TRBJ1-1	TRBV21-1	CASSKPPGSERSSDTEAFF	TGTGCCAGCAGCAAACCACCCGGGTCAGAACGGTCATCGGACACTGAAGCTTTCTTT
.	.	TRBJ2-7	TRBV2	CASNWSGDYEQYF	TGTGCCAGCAACTGGTCCGGGGATTACGAGCAGTACTTC
once	.	TRBJ2-7	TRBV18	CASSPGHTYEQYF	TGTGCCAGCTCACCGGGACACACCTACGAGCAGTACTTC
.	.	TRBJ1-1	TRBV2	CASRGRTEAFF	TGTGCCAGCAGAGGGAGAACTGAAGCTTTCTTT
.	TRBD1	TRBJ2-4	TRBV11-2	CASSLEPGQGAKNIQYF	TGTGCCAGCAGCTTAGAACCGGGACAGGGGGCCAAAAACATTCAGTACTTC
.	.	TRBJ2-3	TRBV7-9	CASRPESSTDTQYF	TGTGCCAGCAGACCAGAATCGAGCACAGATACGCAGTATTTT
.	.	TRBJ2-5	TRBV6-2/TRBV6-3	CASRRLLADPETQYF	TGTGCCAGCAGACGACTCTTAGCGGACCCAGAGACCCAGTACTTC
.	.	TRBJ1-2	TRBV6-5	CASSYQNPGEYYGYTF	TGTGCCAGCAGTTACCAGAATCCAGGAGAGTACTATGGCTACACCTTC
.	TRBD1	TRBJ1-2	TRBV6-1	CASMPGQGAQGYTF	TGTGCCAGCATGCCGGGACAGGGGGCGCAGGGCTACACCTTC
.	.	TRBJ2-3	TRBV3-1	CASSQVYSTDTQYF	TGTGCCAGCAGCCAAGTGTACAGCACAGATACGCAGTATTTT
.	TRBD2	TRBJ2-1	TRBV27	CASRPNSGGAGYEQFF	TGTGCCAGCAGACCTAATAGCGGGGGGGCCGGGTATGAGCAGTTCTTC
once	.	TRBJ2-3	TRBV12-3/TRBV12-4	CASSLATNTQYF	TGTGCCAGCAGTTTAGCGACCAATACGCAGTATTTT